This TCR beta chain was observed in a study of cytotoxic CD8 clonotypes in ibrutinib-treated CLL. The wider study: Researchers reported ten to eleven relapsed/refractory and about 14 treatment-naive patients, around 17 of them IGHV unmutated.

Study-wide points: At progression, clonality fell back toward baseline after rising at ibrutinib response. Clonotypes that were public were uncommon, and they contracted or stayed stable on treatment.

Investigators sought sequencing depths of between 1 in 200,000 and 1 in 1 million T cells. Data came from immunoSEQ multiplex PCR; TCRdb stores just in-frame clones and leaves some out. Of 25,000 to 35,000 clones in the sample, about 82% are singletons; the top ten hold more than 6.5%. Trimming left V 1 base short and J 4 bases short, with 10 bases between. The CDR3 totals 14 residues. Germline CDR1 SGHTA, CDR2 FQGNSA. In regard to this clone: Its specificity is unknown.

This specimen consisted of PBMCs, obtained after 24 months of ibrutinib treatment. V is TRBV7-2 and J is TRBJ1-2, with D uncertain. This sequence originates from a human donor with chronic lymphocytic leukemia. The CDR3 region has the DNA TGTGCCAGCAGCTTAGTTGGGGATTTCTATGGCTACACCTTC. Its translation: CASSLVGDFYGYTF.